The sequence of this TCR beta chain was determined in a study of cytomegalovirus exposure and HLA in healthy donors. Across the whole study: Earlier sequencing of around 190 million T cells yielded 95 million to 120 million unique TCR beta sequences. Overall study findings and caveats: Immune exposure information available was restricted to CMV serostatus. The listing of 150 to 200 TCR beta chains classed them as cytomegalovirus-associated. A classifier reportedly called cytomegalovirus status with high sensitivity and specificity.

On this clone itself: Its specificity is not known.

Primers included in the PCR were 60 Vbeta and 13 Jbeta primers. Assay: immunoSEQ multiplex PCR; the TCRdb copy retains only in-frame clones and omits some. The specimen's table records 130,000 or so clones. The CDR3 runs to 17 residues. CDR1 is LNHNV, CDR2 YYDKDF, per germline (reference sequence). Trimming removed 5 bases from V and 12 bases from J; junction bases left unmatched: 25. The receptor's source is a woman between 18 and 30 years old in good health and CMV-seronegative. The specimen sequenced was PBMCs. This rearrangement joins TRBV15 to TRBJ2-7; TRBD1 agrees at 7 bases. For the CDR3, the DNA is TGTGCCACCAGCTACACGTTTGCCACAGGGGAACCCCACAGCCGGTACTTC. It codes for CATSYTFATGEPHSRYF.